The clone carrying this T cell receptor (beta chain) has a count of ten or more. Its antigen is as yet unknown. The data originate from a study of early T cells in non-severe SARS-CoV-2 infection. As for the study in general: Chains were unpaired, as sequencing was done on bulk RNA from unsorted whole blood.

Unique molecular identifiers were added to individual cDNA molecules. TCRdb fed the 5' RACE reads into MiXCR, producing one record per CDR3 protein. The sample has around 52,000 distinct CDR3 sequences; more than 9% are singletons. Trimming removed 0 bases from V and 3 bases from J; junction bases left unmatched: 3. The CDR3 is made up of 15 amino acids. CDR1 and CDR2 from the germline V gene are SGHRS and YFSETQ. Study-level results: VDJdb matching skewed toward anti-spike CD8 responses, missing private and CD4 specificities.

This chain connects TRBV5-1 to TRBJ1-5; 7 bases are shared with TRBD1. The source is an adult who was a healthcare worker with PCR-confirmed SARS-CoV-2 infection or an uninfected control (not recorded which). The sample was whole blood. The DNA for the CDR3 is TGCGCCAGCAGCTTGGGGACAGGCGTCAATCAGCCCCAGCATTTT. Protein product: CASSLGTGVNQPQHF.